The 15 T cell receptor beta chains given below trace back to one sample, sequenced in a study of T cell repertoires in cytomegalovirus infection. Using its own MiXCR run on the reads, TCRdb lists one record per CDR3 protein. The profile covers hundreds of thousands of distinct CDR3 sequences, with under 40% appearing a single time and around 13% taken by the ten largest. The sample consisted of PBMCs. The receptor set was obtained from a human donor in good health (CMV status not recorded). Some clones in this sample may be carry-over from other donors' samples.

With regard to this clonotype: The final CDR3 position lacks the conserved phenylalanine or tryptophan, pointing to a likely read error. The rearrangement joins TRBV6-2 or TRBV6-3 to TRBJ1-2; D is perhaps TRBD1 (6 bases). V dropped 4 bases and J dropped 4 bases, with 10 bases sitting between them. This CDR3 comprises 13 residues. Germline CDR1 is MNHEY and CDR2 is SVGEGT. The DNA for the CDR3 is TGTGCCAGCAGTTGGACAGACACCTATGGCTACACCTTA. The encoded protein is CASSWTDTYGYTL.

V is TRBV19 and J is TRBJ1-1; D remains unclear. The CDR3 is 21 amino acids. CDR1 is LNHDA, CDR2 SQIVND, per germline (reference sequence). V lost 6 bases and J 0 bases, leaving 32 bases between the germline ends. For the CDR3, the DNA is TGTGCCAGTAGCGCGTCCTACCCCGGTCCTCGTTTCGAATCCATGAACACTGAAGCTTTCTTT. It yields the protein CASSASYPGPRFESMNTEAFF.

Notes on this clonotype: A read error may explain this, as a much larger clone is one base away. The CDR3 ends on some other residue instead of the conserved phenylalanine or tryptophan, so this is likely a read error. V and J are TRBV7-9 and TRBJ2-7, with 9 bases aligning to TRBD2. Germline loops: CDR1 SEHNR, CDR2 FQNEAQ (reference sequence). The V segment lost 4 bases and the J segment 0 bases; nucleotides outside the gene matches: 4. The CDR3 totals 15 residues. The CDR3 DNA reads TGTGCCAGCAGCTCCTCTAGCGGGGCCTCCTACGAGCAGTACTTA. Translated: CASSSSSGASYEQYL.

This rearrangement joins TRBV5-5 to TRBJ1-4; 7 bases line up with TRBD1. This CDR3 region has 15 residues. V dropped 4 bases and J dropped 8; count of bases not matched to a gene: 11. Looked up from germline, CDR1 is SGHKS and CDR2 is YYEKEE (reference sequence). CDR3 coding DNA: TGTGCCAGCAGCGTCTTGACAGGGTTCATGGAAAAACTGTTTTTT. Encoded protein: CASSVLTGFMEKLFF.

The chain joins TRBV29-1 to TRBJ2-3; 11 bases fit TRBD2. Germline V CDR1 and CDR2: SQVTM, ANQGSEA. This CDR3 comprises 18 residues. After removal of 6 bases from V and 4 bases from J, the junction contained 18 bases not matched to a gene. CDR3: CSVMGGTSGSRGSDTQYF. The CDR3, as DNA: TGCAGCGTCATGGGGGGGACTAGCGGAAGTCGTGGGTCAGATACGCAGTATTTT.

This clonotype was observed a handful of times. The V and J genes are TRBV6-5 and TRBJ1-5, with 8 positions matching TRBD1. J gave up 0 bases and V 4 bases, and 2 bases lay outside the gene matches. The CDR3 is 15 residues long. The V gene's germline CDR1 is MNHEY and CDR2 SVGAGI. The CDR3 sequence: CASSLGQDSNQPQHF. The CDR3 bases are TGTGCCAGCAGTTTGGGACAGGATAGCAATCAGCCCCAGCATTTT.

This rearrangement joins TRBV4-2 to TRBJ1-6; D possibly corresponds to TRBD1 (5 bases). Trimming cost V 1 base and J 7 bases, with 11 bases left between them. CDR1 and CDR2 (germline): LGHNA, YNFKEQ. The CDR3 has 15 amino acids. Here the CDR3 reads CASSQGWGENSPLHF. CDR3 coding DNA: TGTGCCAGCAGCCAAGGTTGGGGGGAAAATTCACCCCTCCACTTT.

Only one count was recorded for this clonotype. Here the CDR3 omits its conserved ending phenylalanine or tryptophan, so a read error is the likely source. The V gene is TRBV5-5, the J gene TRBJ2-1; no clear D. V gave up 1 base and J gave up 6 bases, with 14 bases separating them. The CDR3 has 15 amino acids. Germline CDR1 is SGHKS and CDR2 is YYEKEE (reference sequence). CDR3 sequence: CASSLLHRSSNEQFL. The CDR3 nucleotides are TGTGCCAGCAGCTTGCTCCATAGGAGCTCCAATGAGCAGTTCTTA.

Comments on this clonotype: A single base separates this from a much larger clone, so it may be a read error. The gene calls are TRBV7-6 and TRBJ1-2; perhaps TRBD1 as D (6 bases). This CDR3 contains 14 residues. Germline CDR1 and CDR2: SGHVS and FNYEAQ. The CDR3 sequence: CASSLKAGDYGYPF. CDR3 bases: TGTGCCAGCAGCTTAAAGGCAGGGGACTATGGCTACCCCTTC.

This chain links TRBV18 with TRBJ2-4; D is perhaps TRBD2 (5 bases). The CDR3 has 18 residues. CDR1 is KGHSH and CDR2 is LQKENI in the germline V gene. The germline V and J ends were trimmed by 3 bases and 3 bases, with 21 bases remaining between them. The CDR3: CASSPLGSGSLNKNIQYF. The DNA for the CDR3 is TGTGCCAGCTCACCTCTCGGCAGCGGTTCCCTTAACAAAAACATTCAGTACTTC.

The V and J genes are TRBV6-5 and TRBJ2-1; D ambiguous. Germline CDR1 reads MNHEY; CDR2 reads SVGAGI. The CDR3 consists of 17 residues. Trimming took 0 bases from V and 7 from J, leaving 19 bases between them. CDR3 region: CASSYSRSVELYNEQFF. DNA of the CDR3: TGTGCCAGCAGTTACTCTCGGTCAGTAGAATTATATAATGAGCAGTTCTTC.

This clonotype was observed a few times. For the CDR3, the DNA is TGTGCCAGCAGTTCTTATGTTTACGGGACAGGGAAGGGCACCGGGGAGCTGTTTTTT. Translated: CASSSYVYGTGKGTGELFF. The chain is built from TRBV28 and TRBJ2-2; 9 bases map to TRBD1. Germline-derived CDR1 and CDR2 are MDHEN and SYDVKM. The V segment lost 4 bases and the J segment 4 bases; nucleotides outside the gene matches: 16. This CDR3 contains 19 residues.

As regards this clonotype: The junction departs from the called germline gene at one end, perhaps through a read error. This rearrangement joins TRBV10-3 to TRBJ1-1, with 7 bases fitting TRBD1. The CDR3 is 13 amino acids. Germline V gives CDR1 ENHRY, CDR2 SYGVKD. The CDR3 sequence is CAITMGTDTEALF. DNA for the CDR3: TGTGCCATCACCATGGGGACAGACACTGAAGCTTTATTT.

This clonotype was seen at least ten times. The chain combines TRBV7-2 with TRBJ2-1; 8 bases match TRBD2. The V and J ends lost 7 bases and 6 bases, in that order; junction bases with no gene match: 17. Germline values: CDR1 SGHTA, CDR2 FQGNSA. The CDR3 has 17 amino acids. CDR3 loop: CASTISGGRGASNEQFF. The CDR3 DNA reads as TGTGCCAGCACCATATCGGGGGGGCGGGGAGCTAGCAATGAGCAGTTCTTC.

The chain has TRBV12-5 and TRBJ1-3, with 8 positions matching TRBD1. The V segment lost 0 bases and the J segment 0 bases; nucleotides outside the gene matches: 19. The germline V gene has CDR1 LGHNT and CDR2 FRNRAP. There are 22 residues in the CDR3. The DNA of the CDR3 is TGTGCTAGTGGTTTGGTACCGTCTGGGGCCACAGGGGGTGCCCGCTCTGGAAACACCATATATTTT. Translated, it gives CASGLVPSGATGGARSGNTIYF.